What follows are 5 T cell receptor beta chains derived from one specimen sequenced in a study of CD4 T cells in relation to SARS-CoV-2 and coronaviruses (dated by TCRdb to the early 2020s). Preparation of the library involved the immunoSEQ multiplex PCR assay. The source is immuneACCESS, and TCRdb retained only in-frame sequences with V and J called. Part of the clones is not carried over; for the studies checked, unresolved V genes explain less than half of this, and the remainder is unexplained. This sample has approximately 60,000 clones in its table, and 92% of those were observed once. The ten largest clones add up to roughly 0.4% of the sample. Sequenced input: naive CD4+ T cells from PBMCs. What the cell subset or site label conveys for this sample: naive CD4+ T cells isolated by negative enrichment. Every receptor here comes from an adult with COVID-19.

In this sample, this clone turned up a few times. The CDR3 DNA reads as TGTGCCAGCAGTTTCTTGCCGCAGGAAAAACTGTTTTTT. It translates to CASSFLPQEKLFF. This chain joins TRBV28 and TRBJ1-4; D is uncertain. Germline loops: CDR1 MDHEN, CDR2 SYDVKM. The V gene lost 3 bases and the J gene lost 8 bases, with 10 bases spanning the gap. The length of the CDR3 is 13 residues.

This chain's CDR3 is CASMGGLPYNEQFF. In DNA form, the CDR3 reads TGTGCCAGCATGGGGGGCCTCCCCTACAATGAGCAGTTCTTC. The chain uses TRBV28 and TRBJ2-1; D may match TRBD1 or TRBD2 (6 bases each). This CDR3 has 14 amino acids. CDR1 and CDR2 from the germline V gene are MDHEN and SYDVKM. V shed 7 bases and J shed 2 bases, with 12 bases lying between them.

This rearrangement joins TRBV28 to TRBJ1-1; D is undetermined. Germline CDR1 MDHEN, CDR2 SYDVKM. CDR3 length equals 13 residues. Trimming stripped 3 bases from V and 4 bases from J, with 9 bases between. The DNA of the CDR3 is TGTGCCAGCAGTTTGCTGTCTGGCACTGAAGCTTTCTTT. Its translation is CASSLLSGTEAFF. The full variable domain, with the rest looked up from reference TRBV28 and TRBJ1-1, is DVKVTQSSRYLVKRTGEKVFLECVQDMDHENMFWYRQDPGLGLRLIYFSYDVKMKEKGDIPEGYSVSREKKERFSLILESASTNQTSMYLCASSLLSGTEAFFGQGTRLTVV.

The genes are TRBV20-1 and TRBJ2-1; no clear D. CDR1 and CDR2 (germline): DFQATT, SNEGSKA (reference sequence). The CDR3 covers 11 residues. Trimming took 4 bases from V and 5 from J, leaving 6 bases between them. CDR3 sequence reads: CSANLDNEQFF. The CDR3 coding sequence is TGCAGTGCTAACCTCGACAATGAGCAGTTCTTC.

V is TRBV6-5 and J is TRBJ1-5; D is ambiguous. The CDR3 covers 11 residues. Germline V gene lookup returns CDR1 MNHEY and CDR2 SVGAGI. Trimming pared 8 bases from V and 6 bases from J, leaving 8 bases between. The CDR3 sequence: CASAETQPQHF. In DNA form, the CDR3 reads TGTGCCAGCGCCGAGACTCAGCCCCAGCATTTT.